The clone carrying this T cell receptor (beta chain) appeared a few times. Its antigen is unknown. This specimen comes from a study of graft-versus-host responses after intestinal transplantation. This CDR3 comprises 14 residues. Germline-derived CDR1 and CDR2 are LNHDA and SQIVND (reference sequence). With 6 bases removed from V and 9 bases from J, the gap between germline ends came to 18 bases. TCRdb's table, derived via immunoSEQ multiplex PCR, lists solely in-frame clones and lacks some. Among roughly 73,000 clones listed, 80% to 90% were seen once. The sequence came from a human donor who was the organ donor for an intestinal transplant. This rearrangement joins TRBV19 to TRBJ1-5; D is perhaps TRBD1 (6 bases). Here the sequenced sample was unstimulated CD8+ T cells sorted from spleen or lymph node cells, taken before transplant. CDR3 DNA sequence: TGTGCCAGTAGCCCCCTTGGGCAGGGGTGGCCCCAGCATTTT. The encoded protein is CASSPLGQGWPQHF.